The sequence of this T cell receptor beta chain was determined in a study of T cells in Graves' hyperthyroidism and ophthalmopathy. Overall study results and limits: Median prediction lead before ophthalmopathy onset was 5.5 to 7 months with the model. Most thyroid clonotypes that were expanded above 0.001 also turned up in blood.

TCR beta CDR3 sequences were amplified from RNA transcripts. A first-round RT-PCR of the TCR CDR3 used the HTBI primer set. Each CDR3 protein is one row after TCRdb ran MiXCR on the multiplex PCR reads. The sample yields hundreds of thousands of distinct CDR3 sequences, 14% seen once. Ten or more counts support this clonotype. What it recognizes is unknown. The trim removed 6 bases at V and 0 bases at J, leaving 5 bases unmatched. Germline V lookup: CDR1 LGHDT, CDR2 YNNKEL (reference sequence). This CDR3 is built from 14 residues. The V call is TRBV3-1, the J call TRBJ2-7, with TRBD1 matching over 7 bases. This clonotype was sampled from a woman aged 18-29 years with Graves' hyperthyroidism. The sample consisted of blood. CDR3 residues: CASRKTGSSYEQYF. Written as DNA, the CDR3 is TGTGCCAGCAGAAAGACAGGGAGCTCCTACGAGCAGTACTTC.